This entry is about one T cell receptor (beta chain). This record comes from a study of shared clonotypes between healthy human individuals. The CDR3 extends over 16 amino acids. The germline V gene has CDR1 SGHDT and CDR2 YYEEEE. Trimming took 3 bases from V and 1 from J; bases not matched to a gene: 10. Using immunoSEQ multiplex PCR, the repertoire was profiled, and TCRdb retains in-frame clones only, with some absent. This table holds about 1 million clones, under 80% found once. Sequencing was done on a sample of memory CD4+ T cells sorted from blood. Noted subset: CD45RA-negative fraction. This rearrangement joins TRBV5-6 to TRBJ2-7, with TRBD1 identical over 7 bases. This receptor was identified in a man between 18 and 29 years old in good health. CDR3 sequence reads: CASSWIFQGVSYEQYF. The CDR3 nucleotides read TGTGCCAGCAGCTGGATCTTTCAGGGGGTTTCCTACGAGCAGTACTTC.